One and the same sample provided the 5 T cell receptor beta chains below, sequenced in a study of T cells in localized non-small cell lung cancer (TCRdb year 2020). Receptor amplification or capture employed the immunoSEQ multiplex PCR assay. This is the immuneACCESS table as TCRdb keeps it, with only in-frame sequences that have V and J called. A part of the clones is gone; compared with another copy, unresolved V genes explain less than half, and the rest is unexplained. The table for this sample lists around 40,000 clones; around 83% of them were counted only once. The biggest ten clones account for roughly 7.5% of the sample. This specimen was PBMCs, taken before any cancer treatment. Receptors originate from a man aged 40 to 70 with stage II lung adenocarcinoma.

The V call is TRBV11-3, the J call TRBJ2-1; the match to TRBD1 covers 9 bases. The V and J ends lost 5 bases and 5 bases, in that order; junction bases with no gene match: 10. Per germline, CDR1 SGHNT and CDR2 YENEEA. CDR3 length equals 16 residues. The CDR3 DNA is TGTGCCAGCAGCCTGGGGGGGGACAGGGACCACAATGAGCAGTTCTTC. It yields the protein CASSLGGDRDHNEQFF. Combining the CDR3 with reference TRBV11-3 and TRBJ2-1 gives the whole variable domain EAGVVQSPRYKIIEKKQPVAFWCNPISGHNTLYWYLQNLGQGPELLIRYENEEAVDDSQLPKDRFSAERLKGVDSTLKIQPAELGDSAVYLCASSLGGDRDHNEQFFGPGTRLTVL.

The chain links TRBV30 to TRBJ1-5; possibly TRBD1 for D (5 bases). The CDR3 is 14 amino acids. V was clipped by 1 base and J by 2 bases, with 9 bases between them. CDR1 is GTSNPN and CDR2 is SVGIG in the germline V gene (reference sequence). Here the CDR3 reads CAWSEGTGNQPQHF. The CDR3 DNA follows: TGTGCCTGGAGTGAAGGGACCGGCAATCAGCCCCAGCATTTT.

This chain uses TRBV6-1 with TRBJ1-3; D is uncertain. The CDR3 spans 13 residues. Per germline, CDR1 MNHNS and CDR2 SASEGT. The V gene lost 3 bases and the J gene lost 5 bases, with 8 bases spanning the gap. The CDR3, as DNA: TGTGCCAGCAGTGACGAGCCCCGAAACACCATATATTTT. It specifies CASSDEPRNTIYF.

Turning to this clone: A read error is possible here, since a much larger clone lies one base away. The chain uses TRBV7-3 and TRBJ1-2; the match to TRBD1 covers 12 bases. CDR3 size: 19 residues. Germline V gives CDR1 SGHTA, CDR2 FQGTGA. CDR3 coding DNA: TGTGCCAGCAGCTTAAGTGTCCGGGACAGGGGGCGGGATAACTATGGCCACACCTTC. It encodes CASSLSVRDRGRDNYGHTF.

The chain is built from TRBV27 and TRBJ2-1; D unresolved. The CDR3 covers 12 residues. Germline lookup yields CDR1 MNHEY and CDR2 SMNVEV (reference sequence). Deletions cut 3 bases from V and 7 bases from J, with 7 bases between. The CDR3 reads CASSFNANEQFF. The DNA for the CDR3 is TGTGCCAGCAGTTTTAATGCTAATGAGCAGTTCTTC.